Here is one T cell receptor beta chain with its context. The junction and the germline gene differ at one end; a read error may be behind it. The data belong to a study of blood T cells in healthy people across ages. Germline CDR1 SGHVS, CDR2 FNYEAQ. The CDR3 contains 14 residues. Sample-barcoded 5' priming and a J-beta primer mix drove a second PCR of 7 to 11 cycles. TCRdb analysed the 5' RACE reads with MiXCR anew, one entry per CDR3 protein. The sample carries about 700,000 distinct CDR3 sequences, roughly 32% recorded once. This chain uses TRBV7-6 with TRBJ1-1, with unresolved D. Sequenced input: blood. The sequence came from a woman older than 75 in good health. The CDR3 loop reads CASSLMRSNAEAFF. The CDR3 bases are TGTGCCAGCAGCTTAATGCGTTCGAACGCTGAAGCTTTCTTT.